The 27 T cell receptor beta chains below come from one sample, sequenced in a study of tumor-infiltrating lymphocytes in primary liver carcinoma. A primer matching the constant region was used to make TCR beta cDNA from approximately 0.55 ug of total RNA. Slightly modified ARM-PCR with three nested multiplex PCR rounds yielded TCR beta libraries. Researchers ran the first two PCR rounds for 9 to 10 cycles each with TRBV1-TRBV30 forward primers and a C-beta reverse primer. TCRdb re-called the multiplex PCR reads with MiXCR, one entry per CDR3 protein. Counted here are fewer than 200,000 distinct CDR3 sequences, around 85% occurring once; the ten biggest clones make up 15% to 20%. Co-extraction of both nucleic acids (RNA and DNA) used about 18-34 mg of unsorted bulk tissue. The sample taken for sequencing was tumor tissue from primary liver carcinoma. Receptors originate from a man aged 40-49 years with primary liver carcinoma and hepatitis B virus infection.

About this clonotype: A much larger clone lies a single base off, so this may be a read error. This sequence joins TRBV6-4 and TRBJ1-1; D not certain. The germline CDR1 and CDR2 sequences are MRHNA and SNTAGT. The CDR3 runs to 13 residues. DNA for the CDR3: TGTGTCAGCAGTGTCGGGGTGAACACTGAAGCTTTCTTT. Its translation is CVSSVGVNTEAFF.

As regards this clonotype: A junction boundary mismatches the germline segment, possibly from a read error. The chain couples TRBV12-3 or TRBV12-4 to TRBJ2-3, with D unresolved. The CDR3 is 15 amino acids. The CDR3 DNA reads as TGTGCCAGCACTGGGCAGGCTTTAAGTACAGATACGCTGTATTTT. Translation: CASTGQALSTDTLYF.

A word on this clonotype: A much larger clonotype is one base distant, so this may be a read error. The chain couples TRBV10-1 to TRBJ2-2; 8 nucleotides line up with TRBD2. The V gene's germline CDR1 is WNHNN and CDR2 SYGVQD (reference sequence). CDR3 size: 16 residues. CDR3: CASSEMAGGLGGVLFF. CDR3 coding DNA: TGCGCCAGCAGTGAGATGGCGGGAGGATTAGGCGGGGTGCTGTTTTTT.

Details on this clonotype: This may be a read error: a much more frequent sequence differs by one nucleotide. The chain links TRBV10-3 to TRBJ2-1; 7 bases align to TRBD1. Germline CDR1 is ENHRY and CDR2 is SYGVKD. CDR3 length: 13 amino acids. The chain's CDR3 is CVISESTGQEQFF. In DNA form, the CDR3 reads TGTGTCATCAGTGAGTCGACGGGACAGGAGCAGTTCTTC.

The chain recombines TRBV11-1 with TRBJ2-3, with TRBD2 matching 8 bases. The germline V gene encodes CDR1 SGHAT and CDR2 FQDESV (reference sequence). The V and J ends lost 2 bases and 3 bases, in that order; junction bases with no gene match: 4. The CDR3 covers 15 residues. CDR3 DNA sequence: TGTGCCAGCAGCTTAAGCGGGAGTGTAACAGATACGCAGTATTTT. Translating it yields CASSLSGSVTDTQYF.

The CDR3 spells CASSRKGTDTQYF. CDR3 coding DNA: TGTGCCAGTAGTCGCAAGGGCACAGATACGCAGTATTTT. The V gene is TRBV6-6, the J gene TRBJ2-3, with D uncertain. V was cut by 9 bases and J by 1 base, with 11 bases left in between. Germline CDR1 reads MNHNY; CDR2 reads SVGAGI (reference sequence). There are 13 residues in the CDR3.

The sample holds a few counts of this clonotype. It may be a read error: a sequence one base away is much more abundant. This chain joins TRBV19 and TRBJ2-1; 7 nucleotides line up with TRBD2. Germline trimming cut 5 bases from V and 1 base from J; bases unmatched to any gene: 11. The CDR3 runs to 17 residues. Germline lookup yields CDR1 LNHDA and CDR2 SQIVND (reference sequence). CDR3 in amino acids: CASSPPTSPSSYNEQFF. Written as DNA, the CDR3 is TGTGCCAGTAGTCCCCCGACTAGCCCCAGTTCCTACAATGAGCAGTTCTTC. Combining the CDR3 with reference TRBV19 and TRBJ2-1 gives the whole variable domain DGGITQSPKYLFRKEGQNVTLSCEQNLNHDAMYWYRQDPGQGLRLIYYSQIVNDFQKGDIAEGYSVSREKKESFPLTVTSAQKNPTAFYLCASSPPTSPSSYNEQFFGPGTRLTVL.

Comment on this clonotype: The CDR3 ends on some other residue instead of the conserved phenylalanine or tryptophan, so this is likely a read error. This sequence joins TRBV6-2 or TRBV6-3 and TRBJ2-2; TRBD2 matches 7 bases. The CDR3 has 15 amino acids. Looked up from germline, CDR1 is MNHEY and CDR2 is SVGEGT. V was clipped by 7 bases and J by 6 bases; unmatched bases: 11. For the CDR3, the DNA is TGTGCCAGCACCGGACTAGTGGCGAGGGCCGGGGAGCTGTTTACT. Translating gives CASTGLVARAGELFT.

Comments on this clonotype: One junction end does not reproduce the germline sequence, and a read error may be involved. The genes are TRBV6-2 or TRBV6-3 and TRBJ2-1, with unresolved D. The CDR3 length is 17 residues. CDR1 and CDR2 from the germline V gene are MNHEY and SVGEGT. The CDR3, as DNA: TGTGCCAGCATTTACGGGTCCACTCTAACCAGAGAAAATGAGCAGTTCTTC. It encodes CASIYGSTLTRENEQFF.

This clonotype was recorded a few times. Relative to the germline gene, one junction end is altered; a read error may explain this. The genes are TRBV11-3 and TRBJ2-1; D is ambiguous. Germline values: CDR1 SGHNT, CDR2 YENEEA. The CDR3 runs to 14 residues. This chain's CDR3 is CGSSLGVSNNEQFF. In DNA, the CDR3 is TGTGGCAGCAGCTTGGGTGTCTCGAACAATGAGCAGTTCTTC.

About this clonotype: One end of the junction varies from germline; a read error may be responsible. CDR3 sequence reads: CASSPQGSANYGYTF. For the CDR3, the DNA is TGTGCCAGCAGCCCACAGGGAAGCGCTAACTATGGTTACACTTTC. The genes are TRBV6-5 and TRBJ1-2, with D perhaps TRBD1 (6 bases). CDR3 length equals 15 residues. Germline V CDR1 and CDR2: MNHEY, SVGAGI.

Worth noting for this clonotype: Lacking the conserved final phenylalanine or tryptophan, this CDR3 likely reflects a read error. The chain links TRBV29-1 to TRBJ2-1; 8 bases agree with TRBD2. The CDR3 is 12 residues long. Germline V gene data show CDR1 as SQVTM and CDR2 as ANQGSEA. J gave up 13 bases and V 7 bases, and 12 bases lay outside the gene matches. The CDR3 DNA reads as TGCAGCGCGGGAGGGAGTAGCGGGAACCAGTTCTTA. This gives the protein CSAGGSSGNQFL.

The chain is built from TRBV11-2 and TRBJ2-5, with D possibly TRBD1 on 6 matching bases. The CDR3 contains 14 residues. CDR1 and CDR2 (germline): SGHAT, FQNNGV. V shed 10 bases and J shed 5 bases, with 20 bases lying between them. The CDR3 here is CANSLYRDRETQYF. CDR3 coding DNA: TGTGCCAATAGCTTATACAGGGATAGGGAGACCCAGTACTTC.

This clonotype has at least ten counts. V gene TRBV9 combines with J gene TRBJ1-6; tentative D call: TRBD1 (5 bases). The CDR3 loop spans 13 amino acids. V lost 0 bases and J 10 bases, leaving 8 bases between the germline ends. In germline, CDR1 is SGDLS, CDR2 YYNGEE. The CDR3 DNA follows: TGTGCCAGCAGCGTAGATCAGGGCTCACCCCTCCACTTT. Amino acid sequence: CASSVDQGSPLHF.

This chain connects TRBV12-3 or TRBV12-4 to TRBJ2-1; no firm D call. V was trimmed by 5 bases and J by 10 bases, leaving 15 bases between them. The length of the CDR3 is 13 residues. CDR3 protein: CASSPFPCPEQFF. CDR3 sequence (DNA): TGTGCCAGCAGTCCTTTCCCGTGCCCAGAGCAGTTCTTC.

In the case of this clonotype: The CDR3 ends on some other residue instead of the conserved phenylalanine or tryptophan, so this is likely a read error. CDR3 nucleotide sequence: TGCAGCGTTGTGGGGCAATCGGAGGAACAGTACTTA. Amino acid sequence: CSVVGQSEEQYL. The V and J genes are TRBV29-1 and TRBJ2-7; D tentatively fits TRBD1 or TRBD2 (5 bases each). Germline V gives CDR1 SQVTM, CDR2 ANQGSEA. The germline V and J ends were trimmed by 4 bases and 10 bases, with 17 bases remaining between them. This CDR3 comprises 12 residues.

This clonotype is a singleton in its sample. Relative to the germline gene, one junction end is altered; a read error may explain this. CDR3 residues: CASRCGSSYEEYF. The CDR3 DNA follows: TGTGCCAGCAGATGTGGGTCCTCCTACGAGGAGTACTTC. The rearrangement joins TRBV28 to TRBJ2-7; D is ambiguous. The CDR3 runs 13 residues. Looked up from germline, CDR1 is MDHEN and CDR2 is SYDVKM.

The chain has TRBV19 and TRBJ1-5, with D hard to call. The CDR3 totals 10 residues. Germline V gene sequence: CDR1 LNHDA, CDR2 SQIVND (reference sequence). Trimming pared 6 bases from V and 6 bases from J, leaving 3 bases between. CDR3 coding DNA: TGTGCCAGTAGCGGTCAGCCCCAGCATTTT. This sequence encodes CASSGQPQHF. The full variable domain, completed using reference TRBV19 and TRBJ1-5, is DGGITQSPKYLFRKEGQNVTLSCEQNLNHDAMYWYRQDPGQGLRLIYYSQIVNDFQKGDIAEGYSVSREKKESFPLTVTSAQKNPTAFYLCASSGQPQHFGDGTRLSIL.

On this clonotype itself: The junction and the germline gene differ at one end; a read error may be behind it. The chain employs TRBV28 and TRBJ2-7; 13 positions match TRBD2. The CDR3 has 15 amino acids. Germline loops: CDR1 MDHEN, CDR2 SYDVKM. The CDR3 bases are TGTGACAGCAGCCCGACTAGCGGGAGGTTATACGGGCAGTACTTC. This translates into CDSSPTSGRLYGQYF.

For this clonotype: An end of the junction does not agree with germline; a read error may underlie this. The V gene is TRBV4-3, the J gene TRBJ2-5, with D perhaps TRBD2 (7 bases). In germline, CDR1 is LGHNA, CDR2 YSLEER. This CDR3 comprises 13 residues. The CDR3: CAISQEEGGTQYF. The CDR3 DNA is TGCGCCATCAGCCAAGAAGAGGGGGGGACCCAGTACTTT.

As to this clonotype: Compared with germline, one end of the junction differs, possibly owing to a read error. The rearrangement links TRBV6-6 to TRBJ2-1; a weak D match, TRBD2 (6 bases). Germline-derived CDR1 and CDR2 are MNHNY and SVGAGI (reference sequence). This CDR3 region has 15 residues. CDR3 region: CASSNVGTANNAQFF. The CDR3 DNA sequence: TGTGCCAGCAGTAATGTCGGGACTGCTAACAATGCGCAGTTCTTC.

The chain is built from TRBV6-2 or TRBV6-3 and TRBJ2-3, with 8 bases fitting TRBD2. The CDR3 is made up of 19 amino acids. Germline-derived CDR1 and CDR2 are MNHEY and SVGEGT. The ends lost 3 bases at V and 7 bases at J; junction bases unmatched: 21. The CDR3 region is CASSYPKGQAGERAYTQYF. In DNA, the CDR3 is TGTGCCAGCAGTTATCCCAAGGGACAAGCGGGAGAGAGGGCCTATACGCAGTATTTT.

To note about this clonotype: A read error may be the cause here, since a much bigger clone is one base away. The chain has TRBV7-9 and TRBJ2-7; D is possibly TRBD1 or TRBD2 (7 bases each). The germline CDR1 and CDR2 sequences are SEHNR and FQNEAQ (reference sequence). The CDR3 contains 13 residues. Trimming stripped 5 bases from V and 8 bases from J, with 16 bases between. The DNA for the CDR3 is TGTGCCAGCAGCCCTACAGGGGAGGGGAAGCAGTACTTC. This gives the protein CASSPTGEGKQYF.

For this clonotype: At one of its ends the junction is not consistent with the germline gene, which may arise from a read error. The chain links TRBV29-1 to TRBJ2-5; 7 nucleotides line up with TRBD2. The CDR3 spans 12 residues. The germline gives CDR1 SQVTM, CDR2 ANQGSEA. The chain's CDR3 is CIVERGGETQNF. In nucleotides, the CDR3 is TGCATCGTTGAGAGGGGAGGGGAGACCCAGAACTTC.

Ten or more counts support this clonotype. The CDR3 reads CASSDSGSYEQYF. CDR3 coding DNA: TGCGCCAGCTCGGACAGCGGCTCCTACGAGCAGTACTTC. This chain joins TRBV5-1 and TRBJ2-7; possible D gene TRBD1, 6 bases. V dropped 7 bases and J dropped 0 bases, with 11 bases sitting between them. The CDR3 consists of 13 residues. CDR1 is SGHRS and CDR2 is YFSETQ in the germline V gene. The full variable domain, rest sourced from reference TRBV5-1 and TRBJ2-7, is KAGVTQTPRYLIKTRGQQVTLSCSPISGHRSVSWYQQTPGQGLQFLFEYFSETQRNKGNFPGRFSGRQFSNSRSEMNVSTLELGDSALYLCASSDSGSYEQYFGPGTRLTVT.

Concerning this clonotype: Germline and junction disagree at one end, which may indicate a read error. The gene calls are TRBV6-1 and TRBJ2-1; D uncertain. This CDR3 comprises 12 residues. Germline CDR1 is MNHNS and CDR2 is SASEGT. The DNA of the CDR3 is TGTGCCAGCAGTGAACTGGCCGATGAGCAGTTTTTC. Residues: CASSELADEQFF.

At least ten counts were recorded for this clonotype. The genes are TRBV30 and TRBJ1-3, with D uncertain. V was pared by 3 bases and J by 2 bases, with 14 bases between. Germline lookup yields CDR1 GTSNPN and CDR2 SVGIG (reference sequence). The length of the CDR3 is 15 residues. CDR3 sequence: CAWRFGPGAGNTIYF. The CDR3 region has the DNA TGTGCCTGGAGGTTTGGTCCTGGCGCTGGAAACACCATATATTTT.